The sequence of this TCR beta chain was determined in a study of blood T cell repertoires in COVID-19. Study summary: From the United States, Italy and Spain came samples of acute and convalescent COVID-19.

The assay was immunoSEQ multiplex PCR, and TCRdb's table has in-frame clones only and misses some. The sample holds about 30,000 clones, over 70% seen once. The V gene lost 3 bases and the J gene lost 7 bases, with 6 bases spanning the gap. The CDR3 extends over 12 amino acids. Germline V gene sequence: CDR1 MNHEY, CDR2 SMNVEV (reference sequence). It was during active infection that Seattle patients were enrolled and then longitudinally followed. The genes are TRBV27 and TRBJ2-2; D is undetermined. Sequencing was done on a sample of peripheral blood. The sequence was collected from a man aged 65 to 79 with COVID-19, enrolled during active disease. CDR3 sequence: CASSFSDGELFF. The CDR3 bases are TGTGCCAGCAGTTTCAGTGACGGGGAGCTGTTTTTT.